One and the same sample provided the 5 T cell receptor beta chains below, sequenced in a study of shared clonotypes between healthy human individuals (dated by TCRdb to the early 2020s). The protocol used for the library was the immunoSEQ multiplex PCR assay. Held by TCRdb, this immuneACCESS table contains in-frame sequences only and omits some clones. Under half of the omission traces to an unresolved V gene where checked; the cause of the rest is unknown. For this sample there are 1.5 million to 2.5 million clones; less than 95% appear just once. More than 0.9% of the sample rests with the top ten. CD8 naive samples were CD45RO-negative cells positively selected for CCR7, giving a CD45RA+CCR7+ population that excluded TemRA cells. The sample comprised naive CD8+ T cells sorted from blood. The cell subset or site label, as the study defines it: CD45RA+CCR7+. The receptors were sampled from a man younger than 35 in good health.

This CDR3 reads CASSKGGTGGYQPQHF. The DNA of the CDR3 is TGTGCCAGCAGCAAAGGCGGGACAGGGGGCTATCAGCCCCAGCATTTT. This sequence joins TRBV21-1 and TRBJ1-5; the tabulated D call, TRBD1, remains unverified against the DNA. TRBV21-1 is flagged as a pseudogene. The CDR3 consists of 16 residues.

The V gene is TRBV7-9, the J gene TRBJ1-6; D ambiguous. Trimming pared 5 bases from V and 9 bases from J, leaving 14 bases between. Germline CDR1 is SEHNR and CDR2 is FQNEAQ (reference sequence). The CDR3 sequence is 14 residues long. This CDR3 is CASSEGPKGSPLHF. CDR3 DNA sequence: TGTGCCAGCAGCGAAGGGCCAAAAGGTTCACCCCTCCACTTT.

This sequence joins TRBV9 and TRBJ1-1, with a tentative D call TRBD1 (5 bases). The V and J ends lost 0 bases and 4 bases respectively, with 16 bases between them. This CDR3 has 16 amino acids. CDR1 SGDLS and CDR2 YYNGEE come from the germline V gene. CDR3 coding DNA: TGTGCCAGCAGCGTAGGGGGCGGCCTTCCTATCACTGAAGCTTTCTTT. It translates to CASSVGGGLPITEAFF.

Here the CDR3 reads CATRSKDSEKLFF. CDR3 DNA sequence: TGTGCCACCAGATCCAAGGACAGCGAAAAACTGTTTTTT. The V gene is TRBV19, the J gene TRBJ1-4; a weak D match, TRBD1 (6 bases). CDR1 and CDR2 from the germline V gene are LNHDA and SQIVND (reference sequence). This CDR3 is built from 13 residues. V was trimmed by 10 bases and J by 8 bases, leaving 17 bases between them.

A note on this clone: The identical CDR3 is also encoded by other nucleotide sequences in the sample. The V gene is TRBV19, the J gene TRBJ1-1, with D possibly being TRBD1 (5 bases). V lost 6 bases to trimming and J lost 1 base, with 9 bases between them. Germline loops: CDR1 LNHDA, CDR2 SQIVND (reference sequence). This CDR3 has 13 amino acids. The CDR3 region has the DNA TGTGCCAGTAGCGCAGGGTCGAACACTGAAGCTTTCTTT. It encodes CASSAGSNTEAFF.